This record looks at one TCR beta chain sequence and its context. Its specificity is not known. The read gets to within 3 residues of the CDR3 end, and the germline J gene fills in the rest. The data stem from a study of T cells in women clearing cervical HPV infection. Data came from immunoSEQ multiplex PCR; TCRdb stores just in-frame clones and leaves some out. Found here are 39,000 or so clones; the top ten clones hold around 6%. Per the germline V gene, CDR1 is MNHEY and CDR2 is SVGEGT. J lost 1 base, V lost 6 bases, and 5 bases had no gene match. CDR3 length: 15 amino acids. Points from the study as a whole: Controls had more TRBV6-7 (around 0.15%) than cases (about 0.11%).

Sequenced input: blood buffy coat. The genes are TRBV6-2 or TRBV6-3 and TRBJ1-5, with 8 bases fitting TRBD1. The clonotype comes from a woman aged 18-69 years with a cervical HPV16 infection that either progressed to CIN3+ or cleared (not recorded which). Here the CDR3 reads CASRGTGGSNQPQHF. The DNA read from the CDR3 is TGTGCCAGCAGAGGAACAGGGGGGAGCAATCAGCCC.